This TCR beta chain was observed in a study of low-dose radiotherapy and immunotherapy resistance in tumors. Background on the study: Across 26 weeks, 13 Gy in total went to Cohort 2, delivered as 1 Gy per fraction every two weeks. On an every-two-weeks schedule, patients received intravenous nivolumab 240 mg, along with ipilimumab 1 mg/kg every six weeks. From cycle 1 day 1, patients took oral aspirin 300 mg every day for four cycles.

Indicated time point: after trial treatment. Regarding treatment: LDRT plus nivolumab, ipilimumab, low-dose cyclophosphamide and aspirin (RACIN trial). TRAV and TRBV primers primed cDNA for both TCRalpha and TCRbeta. A roughly 20-cycle PCR with a constant-region primer and V-primer adapter amplified TCRs. TCRdb itself ran the reads through MiXCR, one entry per CDR3 protein. This sample has under 35,000 distinct CDR3 sequences, with about half found just once. This clonotype originated in a male donor with gallbladder cancer. This material consisted of PBMCs, taken after low-dose radiotherapy plus immunotherapy.

CDR3 DNA sequence: TGTGCCAGCAGCGCCCTATCCGCGGGGCCCCCAGAGACCCAGTACTTC. Its translation is CASSALSAGPPETQYF. The chain joins TRBV9 to TRBJ2-5; TRBD2 is a possible D gene (6 bases). Germline values: CDR1 SGDLS, CDR2 YYNGEE. Trimming stripped 3 bases from V and 4 bases from J, with 19 bases between. CDR3 size: 16 residues.